These 28 T cell receptor beta chains came from one sample sequenced in a study of OX40 agonist ivuxolimab in advanced cancers. The protocol was immunoSEQ multiplex PCR, while the TCRdb copy is restricted to in-frame clones and leaves out a portion. The profile shows tens of thousands of clones, roughly 81% of them singletons. The sequencing here drew on CD4+ or CD8+ T cells sorted from blood, taken in a trial of the OX40 agonist ivuxolimab. The origin of the receptors is an adult with an advanced solid tumor such as melanoma, head and neck, liver or kidney cancer.

This clone was recorded a few times. The chain employs TRBV7-2 and TRBJ2-1; 13 bases map to TRBD2. J was trimmed by 7 bases and V by 1 base; bases with no gene match: 10. CDR3 length: 18 residues. Germline V gene sequence: CDR1 SGHTA, CDR2 FQGNSA. CDR3 amino acids: CASSLGTSGRARRNEQFF. CDR3 nucleotides: TGTGCCAGCAGCTTAGGTACTAGCGGGAGGGCCCGCCGGAATGAGCAGTTCTTC.

V gene TRBV5-4 combines with J gene TRBJ2-5; TRBD1 aligns across 8 bases. The CDR3 is 14 amino acids. V lost 3 bases to trimming and J lost 4 bases; unmatched junction nucleotides: 5. CDR1 and CDR2 from the germline V gene are SGHNT and YYREEE (reference sequence). CDR3: CASSSRQGPETQYF. The CDR3, as DNA: TGTGCCAGCAGCTCCAGACAGGGGCCAGAGACCCAGTACTTC.

This chain connects TRBV5-1 to TRBJ1-1, with TRBD1 matching over 9 bases. Per germline, CDR1 SGHRS and CDR2 YFSETQ. The CDR3 consists of 15 residues. Trimming at V came to 1 base and at J to 4 bases, leaving 5 bases not matched to a gene. DNA for the CDR3: TGCGCCAGCAGCTTGCCCGGACAGGGGTCCACTGAAGCTTTCTTT. This encodes CASSLPGQGSTEAFF.

J is TRBJ1-1 and V is TRBV19; 8 bases are a match to TRBD1. V gave up 5 bases and J gave up 0 bases; unmatched junction bases: 14. Germline lookup yields CDR1 LNHDA and CDR2 SQIVND (reference sequence). This CDR3 contains 18 residues. The CDR3 DNA reads TGTGCCAGTAGTCGAGCCTACAGGGGGATACTTATGAACACTGAAGCTTTCTTT. It codes for CASSRAYRGILMNTEAFF.

This chain joins TRBV15 and TRBJ2-1, with 10 positions matching TRBD1. The CDR3 contains 13 residues. V trimming: 3 bases; J trimming: 14 bases; junction bases outside the gene matches: 7. Germline V gives CDR1 LNHNV, CDR2 YYDKDF (reference sequence). The CDR3: CATSSGETGGEFF. The CDR3 region has the DNA TGTGCCACCAGCAGCGGGGAGACAGGGGGCGAGTTCTTC.

The chain uses TRBV30 and TRBJ1-2; unclear D gene. CDR3 length equals 14 residues. Trimming left V 0 bases short and J 7 bases short, with 15 bases between. The germline V gene has CDR1 GTSNPN and CDR2 SVGIG (reference sequence). The CDR3 DNA follows: TGTGCCTGGAGTGTACGCCTCGAGGGTCCTGGCTACACCTTC. The encoded protein is CAWSVRLEGPGYTF. Supplemented by reference TRBV30 and TRBJ1-2, the full variable domain reads SQTIHQWPATLVQPVGSPLSLECTVEGTSNPNLYWYRQAAGRGLQLLFYSVGIGQISSEVPQNLSASRPQDRQFILSSKKLLLSDSGFYLCAWSVRLEGPGYTFGSGTRLTVV.

This chain links TRBV7-9 with TRBJ2-1; D perhaps matches TRBD2 (5 bases). Trimming shortened V by 4 bases and J by 4 bases, and 11 bases separated the two germline ends. The CDR3 has 14 residues. Germline V gives CDR1 SEHNR, CDR2 FQNEAQ (reference sequence). The CDR3 loop is CASSSLGGYNEQFF. The DNA for the CDR3 is TGTGCCAGCAGCTCACTAGGAGGTTACAATGAGCAGTTCTTC.

The chain couples TRBV29-1 to TRBJ2-1; D perhaps matches TRBD1 (7 bases). Germline values: CDR1 SQVTM, CDR2 ANQGSEA. The ends were cut back, 7 bases at V and 0 bases at J, with 19 bases in the middle. CDR3 length equals 16 residues. The CDR3, as DNA: TGCAGCGCCGTTCGGGGGACAGTTAGCTCCTACAATGAGCAGTTCTTC. Its translation is CSAVRGTVSSYNEQFF.

The rearrangement uses TRBV6-1 and TRBJ1-6; D remains ambiguous. This CDR3 is 14 amino acids long. Germline V lookup: CDR1 MNHNS, CDR2 SASEGT. V lost 2 bases, J lost 7 bases, and 9 bases lay in between. As DNA, the CDR3 is TGTGCCAGCAGTGAAATAGGCAGGAATTCACCCCTCCACTTT. Residues: CASSEIGRNSPLHF.

This clone was seen only a few times. The V and J genes are TRBV7-2 and TRBJ2-1; D not certain. This CDR3 is built from 14 residues. CDR1 and CDR2 (germline): SGHTA, FQGNSA. Trimming cost V 5 bases and J 6 bases, with 14 bases left between them. The CDR3 protein is CASSLRVGSNEQFF. In DNA, the CDR3 is TGTGCCAGCAGCCTCCGAGTGGGAAGCAATGAGCAGTTCTTC. The full variable domain, completed using reference TRBV7-2 and TRBJ2-1, is GAGVSQSPSNKVTEKGKDVELRCDPISGHTALYWYRQSLGQGLEFLIYFQGNSAPDKSGLPSDRFSAERTGGSVSTLTIQRTQQEDSAVYLCASSLRVGSNEQFFGPGTRLTVL.

This clone was observed a handful of times. V gene TRBV2 combines with J gene TRBJ2-7; 9 bases align to TRBD1. Germline V gene lookup returns CDR1 SNHLY and CDR2 FYNNEI. This CDR3 has 14 residues. Germline trimming cut 6 bases from V and 4 bases from J; bases unmatched to any gene: 7. The CDR3 reads CASSPGQGLYEQYF. The CDR3, as DNA: TGTGCCAGCAGCCCGGGACAGGGACTTTACGAGCAGTACTTC.

The V gene is TRBV6-5, the J gene TRBJ2-7; D is possibly TRBD2 (5 bases). Trimming shortened V by 0 bases and J by 3 bases, and 12 bases separated the two germline ends. From germline, CDR1 is MNHEY and CDR2 SVGAGI. CDR3 length: 15 amino acids. The CDR3, as DNA: TGTGCCAGCAGTTACTCGCAGGCAGGAGGCTACGAGCAGTACTTC. Protein sequence: CASSYSQAGGYEQYF.

This clone was seen only a few times. The chain recombines TRBV29-1 with TRBJ2-7; possibly TRBD2 for D (7 bases). Germline V gene sequence: CDR1 SQVTM, CDR2 ANQGSEA. This CDR3 has 12 residues. V was pared by 4 bases and J by 6 bases, with 13 bases between. CDR3 sequence reads: CSVVAGAGEQYF. DNA of the CDR3: TGCAGCGTTGTCGCGGGGGCGGGCGAGCAGTACTTC.

The V and J genes are TRBV6-1 and TRBJ1-5; D is uncertain. The CDR3 consists of 11 residues. Germline assignment: CDR1 MNHNS and CDR2 SASEGT. V dropped 2 bases and J dropped 7 bases, with 3 bases sitting between them. The CDR3 spells CASSENQPQHF. CDR3 in DNA: TGTGCCAGCAGTGAAAACCAGCCCCAGCATTTT.

CDR3 DNA sequence: TGTGCCAGTCTACCCGGGACAGGTATAGCTAACTATGGCTACACCTTC. Translating it yields CASLPGTGIANYGYTF. The chain links TRBV19 to TRBJ1-2; 8 bases fit TRBD1. J gave up 0 bases and V 8 bases, and 11 bases lay outside the gene matches. The CDR3 loop spans 16 amino acids. Looked up from germline, CDR1 is LNHDA and CDR2 is SQIVND (reference sequence).

The chain has TRBV19 and TRBJ1-4, with D unclear. From germline, CDR1 is LNHDA and CDR2 SQIVND (reference sequence). The CDR3 covers 15 residues. Trimming took off 5 bases at V and 2 bases at J, with 12 bases between the two ends. The CDR3: CASSFGRATNEKLFF. CDR3 DNA: TGTGCCAGTAGTTTTGGACGGGCGACTAATGAAAAACTGTTTTTT.

This clone was detected a few times. V gene TRBV15 combines with J gene TRBJ2-1, with TRBD2 as a possible D gene (6 bases). The V end lost 0 bases, the J end lost 6 bases, and 18 bases lay between the germline ends. This CDR3 is built from 17 residues. Germline V gene data show CDR1 as LNHNV and CDR2 as YYDKDF (reference sequence). CDR3: CATSRDVIRGRGNEQFF. CDR3 in DNA: TGTGCCACCAGCAGAGACGTCATCCGGGGGAGAGGCAATGAGCAGTTCTTC. The whole variable domain, remainder taken from reference TRBV15 and TRBJ2-1, is DAMVIQNPRYQVTQFGKPVTLSCSQTLNHNVMYWYQQKSSQAPKLLFHYYDKDFNNEADTPDNFQSRRPNTSFCFLDIRSPGLGDTAMYLCATSRDVIRGRGNEQFFGPGTRLTVL.

The chain uses TRBV27 and TRBJ1-1; TRBD1 matches at 7 bases. The CDR3 has 14 residues. Germline trimming cut 6 bases from V and 5 bases from J; bases unmatched to any gene: 9. CDR1 and CDR2 from the germline V gene are MNHEY and SMNVEV (reference sequence). The CDR3 loop reads CASRRTGAGTEAFF. The CDR3 nucleotides read TGTGCCAGCAGGAGAACAGGGGCGGGGACTGAAGCTTTCTTT.

This chain connects TRBV7-6 to TRBJ1-3; 7 bases agree with TRBD1. Losses at the gene ends were 1 base for V and 1 base for J; bases not matched to a gene: 4. Per germline, CDR1 SGHVS and CDR2 FNYEAQ. CDR3 length: 16 residues. The CDR3 is CASSLGPGGSGNTIYF. The CDR3 nucleotides are TGTGCCAGCAGCTTAGGCCCAGGGGGGTCTGGAAACACCATATATTTT.

The rearrangement uses TRBV7-9 and TRBJ2-1; TRBD2 matches at 12 bases. The germline V gene encodes CDR1 SEHNR and CDR2 FQNEAQ (reference sequence). This CDR3 comprises 17 residues. V was clipped by 0 bases and J by 5 bases; unmatched bases: 5. The CDR3 DNA reads as TGTGCCAGCAGCTTAGCGCTGGCTAGCGGGAGGGACAATGAGCAGTTCTTC. Protein product: CASSLALASGRDNEQFF.

This clone appeared a few times. This sample includes further DNA sequences coding for the same CDR3. The chain recombines TRBV11-3 with TRBJ1-1; D may be TRBD1 (5 bases). This CDR3 has 13 amino acids. The ends were cut back, 3 bases at V and 1 base at J, with 6 bases in the middle. Germline assignment: CDR1 SGHNT and CDR2 YENEEA. CDR3: CASSLGGNTEAFF. The CDR3 nucleotides read TGTGCCAGCAGCTTGGGGGGGAACACTGAAGCTTTCTTT.

The chain links TRBV19 to TRBJ1-5; TRBD1 matches at 7 bases. This CDR3 has 15 amino acids. Trimming removed 5 bases from V and 5 bases from J; junction bases left unmatched: 9. Germline-derived CDR1 and CDR2 are LNHDA and SQIVND (reference sequence). The CDR3 region is CASSRTGTAYQPQHF. For the CDR3, the DNA is TGTGCCAGTAGTCGGACCGGGACAGCGTATCAGCCCCAGCATTTT.

This clone has just one count. The rearrangement links TRBV19 to TRBJ2-7; TRBD2 might be the D (5 bases). In germline, CDR1 is LNHDA, CDR2 SQIVND (reference sequence). Deletions cut 4 bases from V and 3 bases from J, with 16 bases between. CDR3 length equals 15 residues. CDR3 residues: CASSTIGAEFYEQYF. DNA of the CDR3: TGTGCCAGTAGTACCATAGGAGCGGAGTTCTACGAGCAGTACTTC.

On this clone: Relative to the germline gene, one junction end is altered; a read error may explain this. The chain uses TRBV5-1 and TRBJ1-2; D might be TRBD1 (5 bases). This CDR3 comprises 14 residues. CDR1 and CDR2 from the germline V gene are SGHRS and YFSETQ. The CDR3 sequence is CASSSGDYYYGYTF. The CDR3 bases are TGCGCCAGCAGCTCGGGGGACTACTACTACGGCTACACCTTC.

This sequence joins TRBV11-2 and TRBJ1-2; 11 bases match TRBD1. Germline CDR1 and CDR2: SGHAT and FQNNGV. With 5 bases clipped from V and 11 bases from J, the junction kept 13 bases outside the gene matches. This CDR3 is 15 amino acids long. Here the CDR3 reads CASSRRTGGKLLYTF. The CDR3 DNA follows: TGTGCCAGCAGCAGGAGGACAGGGGGCAAGTTGCTGTACACCTTC. Full variable domain (remainder filled in from reference TRBV11-2 and TRBJ1-2): EAGVAQSPRYKIIEKRQSVAFWCNPISGHATLYWYQQILGQGPKLLIQFQNNGVVDDSQLPKDRFSAERLKGVDSTLKIQPAKLEDSAVYLCASSRRTGGKLLYTFGSGTRLTVV.

The J gene is TRBJ1-5, the V gene TRBV6-5, with TRBD1 matching over 7 bases. The V and J ends lost 6 bases and 7 bases, in that order; junction bases with no gene match: 9. The germline gives CDR1 MNHEY, CDR2 SVGAGI. CDR3 size: 14 residues. The CDR3 DNA sequence: TGTGCCAGCAGCGGGACAGCAGGTAACCAGCCCCAGCATTTT. It encodes CASSGTAGNQPQHF.

As to this clone: The junction departs from the called germline gene at one end, perhaps through a read error. Other DNA sequences in this specimen translate into the identical CDR3. The chain recombines TRBV29-1 with TRBJ1-4; unclear D gene. The CDR3 extends over 14 amino acids. Germline lookup yields CDR1 SQVTM and CDR2 ANQGSEA. CDR3 loop: CSVDLVGTNEKLFF. The CDR3 DNA reads TGCAGCGTTGACTTGGTCGGTACTAACGAAAAACTGTTTTTT.

The V and J genes are TRBV10-2 and TRBJ2-7, with D tentatively TRBD1 or TRBD2 (5 bases each). This CDR3 is 14 amino acids long. V was pared by 1 base and J by 7 bases, with 14 bases between. Looked up from germline, CDR1 is WSHSY and CDR2 is SAAADI. The CDR3 protein is CASSEYGARPEQYF. The CDR3 DNA reads TGCGCCAGCAGTGAGTACGGGGCTAGACCAGAGCAGTACTTC.